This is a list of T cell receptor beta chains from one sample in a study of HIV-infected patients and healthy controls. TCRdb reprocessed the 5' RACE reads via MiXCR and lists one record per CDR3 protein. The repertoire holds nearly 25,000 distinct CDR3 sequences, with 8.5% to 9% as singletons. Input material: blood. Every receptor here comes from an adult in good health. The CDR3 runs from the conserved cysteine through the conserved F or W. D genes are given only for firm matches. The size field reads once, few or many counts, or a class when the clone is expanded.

cdr3_nt: TGTGCCAGCAGCCTGGAGGGAATAGCGGGGTTTTCTAATGAGCAGTTCTTC
cdr3_aa: CASSLEGIAGFSNEQFF
clone_size: many
j_call: TRBJ2-1
d_call: TRBD2
v_call: TRBV28

cdr3_nt: TGTGCCAGTTCCGGGACAGGGGACAATCAGCCCCAGCATTTT
cdr3_aa: CASSGTGDNQPQHF
clone_size: many
j_call: TRBJ1-5
d_call: TRBD1
v_call: TRBV19

cdr3_nt: TGTGCTAGTGGTTTCCTCCCTAGCACAGATACGCAGTATTTT
cdr3_aa: CASGFLPSTDTQYF
clone_size: once
j_call: TRBJ2-3
d_call: .
v_call: TRBV12-5

cdr3_nt: TGCAGTGCAGCACAGGGGAACACTGAAGCTTTCTTT
cdr3_aa: CSAAQGNTEAFF
clone_size: many
j_call: TRBJ1-1
d_call: .
v_call: TRBV20-1

cdr3_nt: TGCAGTGCTAGAGTTGCCAGGGATAATTCACCCCTCCACTTT
cdr3_aa: CSARVARDNSPLHF
clone_size: many
j_call: TRBJ1-6
d_call: .
v_call: TRBV20-1

cdr3_nt: TGTGCCAGCATAAGGCCCCGGCGGGAGCATTACAATGAGCAGTTCTTC
cdr3_aa: CASIRPRREHYNEQFF
clone_size: many
j_call: TRBJ2-1
d_call: TRBD2
v_call: TRBV6-4

cdr3_nt: TGTGCCATCAGTGAACCCCGGACAGGGGGCCGCACAGATACGCAGTATTTT
cdr3_aa: CAISEPRTGGRTDTQYF
clone_size: many
j_call: TRBJ2-3
d_call: TRBD1
v_call: TRBV10-3

cdr3_nt: TGTGCCAGCAGCGCCGTGGTAGGGGAGACCCAGTACTTC
cdr3_aa: CASSAVVGETQYF
clone_size: few
j_call: TRBJ2-5
d_call: .
v_call: TRBV11-2

cdr3_nt: TGTGCCAGCAGCCGACCTTGGGACGGGGCCTCTGGGGCCAACGTCCTGACTTTC
cdr3_aa: CASSRPWDGASGANVLTF
clone_size: few
j_call: TRBJ2-6
d_call: .
v_call: TRBV5-4

cdr3_nt: TGTGCCAGCAGCCTGTTCCCCCCGGATGGCTACACCTTC
cdr3_aa: CASSLFPPDGYTF
clone_size: many
j_call: TRBJ1-2
d_call: .
v_call: TRBV12-3/TRBV12-4

cdr3_nt: TGCAGTGCTAGCCTGACTAGCGGGGGGTTAAACTACGAGCAGTACTTC
cdr3_aa: CSASLTSGGLNYEQYF
clone_size: many
j_call: TRBJ2-7
d_call: TRBD2
v_call: TRBV20-1